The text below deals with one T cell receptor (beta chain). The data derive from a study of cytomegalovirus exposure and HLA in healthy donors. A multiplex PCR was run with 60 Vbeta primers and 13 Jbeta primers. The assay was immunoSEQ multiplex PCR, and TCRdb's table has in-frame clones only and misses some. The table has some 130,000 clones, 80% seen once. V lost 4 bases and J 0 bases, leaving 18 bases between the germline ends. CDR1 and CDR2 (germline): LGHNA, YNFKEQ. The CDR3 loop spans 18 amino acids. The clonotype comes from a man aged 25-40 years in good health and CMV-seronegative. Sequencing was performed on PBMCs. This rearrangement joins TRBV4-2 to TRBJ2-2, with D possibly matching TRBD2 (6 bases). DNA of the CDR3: TGTGCCAGCAGCCCCGTTGGAGGGCCCCTTGCGAACACCGGGGAGCTGTTTTTT. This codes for CASSPVGGPLANTGELFF.